The present T cell receptor beta chain was sequenced within a study of shared clonotypes between healthy human individuals. The deep-level immunoSEQ assay was used. Investigators spread the genomic DNA of each subset evenly over several immunoSEQ plates. Method: immunoSEQ multiplex PCR; TCRdb's copy keeps in-frame clones and lacks some. Here the sample spans around 1,100,000 clones, approximately 80% being singletons. This CDR3 contains 16 residues. With V trimmed by 4 bases and J by 1 base, 10 bases remained unmatched. Germline V gene lookup returns CDR1 MNHNS and CDR2 SASEGT. Source material: memory CD4+ T cells from PBMCs. Subset meaning: CD45RA-negative fraction. This chain uses TRBV6-1 with TRBJ2-7; 7 nucleotides line up with TRBD1. The clonotype was recovered from a man aged 18 to 30 in good health. Some clones in this sample may be carry-over from other donors' samples. CDR3: CASSVTTGTASYEQYF. The CDR3 nucleotides read TGTGCCAGCAGTGTGACGACCGGGACAGCTTCCTACGAGCAGTACTTC.